These 20 T cell receptor beta chains were sequenced from one sample in a study of T cells in Graves' hyperthyroidism and ophthalmopathy. Regions amplified from RNA transcripts were the TCR beta CDR3 regions. When the TCR CDR3 underwent first-round RT-PCR, the HTBI primer set was used. TCRdb reprocessed the multiplex PCR reads with MiXCR, giving one entry per CDR3 protein. The table records some 500,000 distinct CDR3 sequences, approximately 15% of them present only once. The sequenced sample consisted of blood. These TCRs come from a woman between 18 and 29 years old with Graves' hyperthyroidism.

This clonotype was observed at least ten times. The V and J genes are TRBV30 and TRBJ1-2; no definite D call. Germline V gene lookup returns CDR1 GTSNPN and CDR2 SVGIG (reference sequence). This CDR3 is built from 13 residues. Trimming cost V 2 bases and J 2 bases, with 9 bases left between them. The CDR3 nucleotides are TGTGCCTGGAGTTCGGGCGGCAACTATGGCTACACCTTC. This gives the protein CAWSSGGNYGYTF. The entire variable domain, with the rest obtained from reference TRBV30 and TRBJ1-2, is as follows: SQTIHQWPATLVQPVGSPLSLECTVEGTSNPNLYWYRQAAGRGLQLLFYSVGIGQISSEVPQNLSASRPQDRQFILSSKKLLLSDSGFYLCAWSSGGNYGYTFGSGTRLTVV.

This clonotype was counted many times. This chain uses TRBV2 with TRBJ2-7; D is ambiguous. The germline V gene has CDR1 SNHLY and CDR2 FYNNEI. V gave up 10 bases and J gave up 3 bases, with 13 bases separating them. This CDR3 has 12 residues. CDR3 amino acids: CATRTGIYEQYF. Here the CDR3 DNA reads TGTGCCACCCGGACGGGTATCTACGAGCAGTACTTC.

A few counts support this clonotype. The rearrangement uses TRBV7-3 and TRBJ2-1, with TRBD2 identical over 9 bases. The CDR3 totals 14 residues. V was clipped by 5 bases and J by 8 bases; unmatched bases: 7. CDR1 is SGHTA, CDR2 FQGTGA, per germline. CDR3 sequence: CASSGLAGIDEQFF. The CDR3 nucleotides read TGTGCCAGCAGCGGGCTAGCGGGAATAGATGAGCAGTTCTTC.

V is TRBV6-1 and J is TRBJ1-2; D is perhaps TRBD1 (5 bases). This CDR3 has 13 amino acids. From germline, CDR1 is MNHNS and CDR2 SASEGT. Deletions cut 6 bases from V and 5 bases from J, with 13 bases between. CDR3 nucleotide sequence: TGTGCCAGCAGCGGGGACGGGGTTTATGGCTACACCTTC. Its translation is CASSGDGVYGYTF.

This clonotype occurred many times. J is TRBJ2-1 and V is TRBV2, with D possibly TRBD2 on 5 matching bases. The CDR3 loop spans 15 amino acids. CDR1 and CDR2 (germline): SNHLY, FYNNEI. Trimming removed 6 bases from V and 4 bases from J, with 16 bases in between. The chain's CDR3 is CASSASIGGYNEQFF. The CDR3 DNA reads as TGTGCCAGCAGCGCTAGCATAGGAGGTTACAATGAGCAGTTCTTC.

This clonotype appeared many times. The CDR3 is CASSPGTPSYNEQFF. The DNA of the CDR3 is TGTGCCAGCAGCCCCGGGACTCCTTCCTACAATGAGCAGTTCTTC. The rearrangement joins TRBV11-3 to TRBJ2-1, with D perhaps TRBD2 (6 bases). The CDR3 consists of 15 residues. The germline CDR1 and CDR2 sequences are SGHNT and YENEEA. Trimming took 5 bases from V and 1 from J, leaving 12 bases between them.

The chain is built from TRBV27 and TRBJ2-7, with no clear D. Germline lookup yields CDR1 MNHEY and CDR2 SMNVEV (reference sequence). V lost 5 bases and J 2 bases, leaving 7 bases between the germline ends. The CDR3 contains 12 residues. The CDR3, as DNA: TGTGCCAGCAGTCAACCCCCCTACGAGCAGTACGTC. Amino acids: CASSQPPYEQYV.

This clonotype was seen many times. The V and J genes are TRBV7-6 and TRBJ2-1, with TRBD2 matching over 7 bases. The trim removed 8 bases at V and 10 bases at J, leaving 11 bases unmatched. Germline V gene lookup returns CDR1 SGHVS and CDR2 FNYEAQ. The CDR3 sequence is 13 residues long. CDR3 nucleotide sequence: TGTGCCAGCGCGGGACTACCCCTCGAAGAGCAGTTCTTC. Its translation: CASAGLPLEEQFF.

Ten or more counts support this clonotype. The V call is TRBV28, the J call TRBJ2-7; TRBD2 agrees at 10 bases. The V gene end was trimmed by 6 bases and the J gene end by 2 bases; junction bases not matched to a gene: 10. CDR1 and CDR2 (germline): MDHEN, SYDVKM. The CDR3 is 16 residues long. The CDR3 sequence: CASSLTGLAETYEQYF. The DNA of the CDR3 is TGTGCCAGCAGCCTAACAGGACTAGCGGAAACCTACGAGCAGTACTTC.

This clonotype showed up just a few times. The rearrangement joins TRBV4-1 to TRBJ1-5; D uncertain. With 1 base removed from V and 1 base from J, the gap between germline ends came to 2 bases. Germline V gene lookup returns CDR1 MGHRA and CDR2 YSYEKL. This CDR3 is built from 13 residues. CDR3 nucleotide sequence: TGCGCCAGCAGCCAAGTAAGCAATCAGCCCCAGCATTTT. It codes for CASSQVSNQPQHF.

This clonotype showed up many times. This chain uses TRBV6-1 with TRBJ1-1, with TRBD1 matching over 8 bases. Germline CDR1 reads MNHNS; CDR2 reads SASEGT. This CDR3 is 17 amino acids long. With 7 bases clipped from V and 0 bases from J, the junction kept 13 bases outside the gene matches. As DNA, the CDR3 is TGTGCCAGCAAGGCAAACAGGGGGGAAGGGATGAACACTGAAGCTTTCTTT. The encoded protein is CASKANRGEGMNTEAFF.

This clonotype has a count of ten or more. The V call is TRBV12-3 or TRBV12-4, the J call TRBJ2-5; the match to TRBD2 covers 15 bases. The CDR3 has 15 amino acids. V shed 5 bases and J 5 bases; nucleotides not matched to a gene: 3. The CDR3 here is CASSPGLAGGETQYF. The CDR3 DNA is TGTGCCAGCAGTCCCGGACTAGCGGGAGGGGAGACCCAGTACTTC.

This clonotype was seen more than once but under ten times. This sequence joins TRBV7-8 and TRBJ2-3; D uncertain. Looked up from germline, CDR1 is SGHVS and CDR2 is FQNEAQ. This CDR3 is 14 amino acids long. Trimming pared 0 bases from V and 3 bases from J, leaving 7 bases between. CDR3 sequence: CASSLAGKTDTQYF. The CDR3 nucleotides are TGTGCCAGCAGCTTAGCTGGGAAAACAGATACGCAGTATTTT.

The chain joins TRBV15 to TRBJ1-1, with D maybe TRBD1 (6 bases). Trimming shortened V by 6 bases and J by 0 bases, and 8 bases separated the two germline ends. This CDR3 comprises 13 residues. Germline lookup yields CDR1 LNHNV and CDR2 YYDKDF (reference sequence). The CDR3, as DNA: TGTGCCACCAGGTGGGGGCTGAACACTGAAGCTTTCTTT. Its translation is CATRWGLNTEAFF.

The V and J genes are TRBV11-3 and TRBJ1-1; 8 nucleotides align to TRBD1. Trimming at V came to 5 bases and at J to 4 bases, leaving 9 bases not matched to a gene. The germline CDR1 and CDR2 sequences are SGHNT and YENEEA. The CDR3 loop spans 15 amino acids. The CDR3 loop reads CASSPGQGLGTEAFF. The CDR3 DNA sequence: TGTGCCAGCAGCCCCGGACAGGGCTTGGGCACTGAAGCTTTCTTT.

This clonotype was seen repeatedly, ten times or more. The chain is built from TRBV29-1 and TRBJ2-3; 8 bases map to TRBD2. Germline assignment: CDR1 SQVTM and CDR2 ANQGSEA. This CDR3 spans 15 amino acids. The trim removed 6 bases at V and 2 bases at J, leaving 10 bases unmatched. As DNA, the CDR3 is TGCAGCGTCCGATACACTAGCGGAAACACAGATACGCAGTATTTT. It yields the protein CSVRYTSGNTDTQYF.

This clonotype was counted many times. This sequence joins TRBV7-2 and TRBJ1-6; unclear D gene. This CDR3 has 16 amino acids. Germline values: CDR1 SGHTA, CDR2 FQGNSA. Trimming left V 2 bases short and J 10 bases short, with 18 bases between. The chain's CDR3 is CASSLTRAGSGSPLHF. The CDR3 DNA is TGTGCCAGCAGCTTAACGCGTGCGGGCTCAGGCTCACCCCTCCACTTT.

CDR3 nucleotides: TGTGCCATCAGTGAACGGACTATACTCTCCAATGAGCAGTTCTTC. Translating it yields CAISERTILSNEQFF. This chain connects TRBV10-3 to TRBJ2-1; D is possibly TRBD2 (6 bases). This CDR3 spans 15 amino acids. Germline CDR1 and CDR2: ENHRY and SYGVKD. Deletions cut 3 bases from V and 6 bases from J, with 15 bases between.

This clonotype showed up many times. The chain is built from TRBV5-1 and TRBJ2-7; TRBD2 is a possible D gene (5 bases). Trimming cost V 3 bases and J 3 bases, with 10 bases left between them. The CDR3 sequence is 13 residues long. Germline values: CDR1 SGHRS, CDR2 YFSETQ. Here the CDR3 reads CASSSGIYYEQYF. The CDR3 region has the DNA TGCGCCAGCAGCTCCGGGATTTACTACGAGCAGTACTTC. Supplemented by reference TRBV5-1 and TRBJ2-7, the full variable domain reads KAGVTQTPRYLIKTRGQQVTLSCSPISGHRSVSWYQQTPGQGLQFLFEYFSETQRNKGNFPGRFSGRQFSNSRSEMNVSTLELGDSALYLCASSSGIYYEQYFGPGTRLTVT.

The sample holds many counts of this clonotype. The chain is built from TRBV24-1 and TRBJ2-1, with D possibly being TRBD2 (5 bases). This CDR3 has 14 amino acids. Germline loops: CDR1 KGHDR, CDR2 SFDVKD. The germline V and J ends were trimmed by 5 bases and 7 bases, with 14 bases remaining between them. CDR3 bases: TGTGCCACCAGTGGCCCCTCGGGAAGGAATGAGCAGTTCTTC. The encoded protein is CATSGPSGRNEQFF.